A selection of T cell receptor beta chains follows, all from one sample in a study of shared clonotypes between healthy human individuals. TCRdb's table, derived via immunoSEQ multiplex PCR, lists solely in-frame clones and lacks some. The table lists approximately 1,000,000 clones, approximately 77% of them singletons. Sequenced input: memory CD4+ T cells from PBMCs. The receptor source for this set is a man aged 18 to 29 in good health. Some clones in this sample may be carry-over from other donors' samples. The conserved cysteine and the conserved F or W are not part of the CDR3 here.

v_call,j_call,cdr3_aa
TRBV10-3,TRBJ1-1,AISEFPGLATEAF
TRBV5-1,TRBJ2-7,ASSPADRHYEQY
TRBV28,TRBJ1-4,ASSLGQGGEKLF
TRBV28,TRBJ1-4,ASSPRDLSLF
TRBV6-5,TRBJ2-1,ASTKTSGEQF
TRBV11-2,-,ASSPAGGRSYEQY
TRBV5-6,TRBJ2-6,ASSAVRSGANVLT
TRBV7-2,TRBJ2-7,ASSLSLAGAYEQY
TRBV5-1,TRBJ2-4,ASSLRATQKNIQY
TRBV28,TRBJ1-1,ASSSTGEAF
TRBV9,TRBJ1-2,ASSVALGVNYGYT
TRBV15,TRBJ2-5,ATSGGTGVGETQY
TRBV5-1,TRBJ1-2,ASSSQGAVGYT
TRBV11-2,TRBJ1-2,ASSLEGRGGYT
TRBV5-4,TRBJ2-3,ASSLRRDASTDTQY
TRBV25-1,TRBJ1-5,ASSGDLYSNQPQH
TRBV2,TRBJ1-2,ASSEAGEWRGYT
TRBV9,TRBJ2-7,ASSVSPGRGSSYEQY
TRBV7-6,TRBJ1-4,ASSRDATGGDEKLF
TRBV19,TRBJ2-7,ASSPGRRGEQY
TRBV7-3,TRBJ1-1,ASSLAVKAF
TRBV7-7,TRBJ2-5,ASSRGLTQETQY
TRBV27,TRBJ1-3,ASSLSWGSGNTIY
TRBV5-1,TRBJ2-2,ASSPGSRDGELF